This T cell receptor beta chain is drawn from a study of T cell repertoires in cytomegalovirus infection. Turning to the study itself: HLA-B-restricted CMV epitopes that are well studied were used alongside recently identified HLA-C-restricted ones. Matching HLA type and CMV infection were both indicated by public TCR beta signatures.

The V and J ends lost 6 bases and 0 bases respectively, with 15 bases between them. CDR1 and CDR2 from the germline V gene are LNHDA and SQIVND (reference sequence). This CDR3 comprises 15 residues. MiXCR, applied by TCRdb to the reads, yields one record per CDR3 protein. The top ten hold roughly two fifths of the sample, which has roughly 110,000 distinct CDR3 sequences, over 30% seen once. In this sample, this clonotype turned up a few times. Antigen specificity is unknown. Study findings and constraints: It was HLA-C-restricted CMV-specific TCR beta clonotypes that dominated the response ex vivo. Of the TCR beta families, the public ones yielded a cumulative frequency that identified carriers of CMV plus the relevant HLA.

Here the sequenced sample was CD8+ T cells from cultured PBMCs, taken from culture after CMV antigen stimulation. The source is a human donor in good health (CMV status not recorded). Some clones in this sample may be carry-over from other donors' samples. The chain carries TRBV19 and TRBJ2-7; D is unresolved. CDR3 sequence reads: CASSGQSFDSYEQYF. CDR3 bases: TGTGCCAGTAGCGGTCAGTCCTTCGACTCCTACGAGCAGTACTTC.